This is a list of T cell receptor beta chains from one sample in a study of tissue T cells after allogeneic stem cell transplantation. Profiled with immunoSEQ multiplex PCR; TCRdb holds only in-frame clones, not every one. The sample holds tens of thousands of clones, roughly 92% seen once. The source material was blood, sampled before transplantation. Source of these receptors: a woman aged 35 to 75 who later had graft-versus-host disease after an allogeneic stem cell transplant. CDR3s include the opening cysteine and the closing phenylalanine or tryptophan. The D gene is left open where the match is weak. Rows may omit the clone size; those that give it use once, few, many or a size class.

>NA|TRBJ2-3|NA|TRBV5-4
CASSFGVGDTSDTQYF
TGTGCCAGCAGCTTTGGAGTGGGCGATACTTCAGATACGCAGTATTTT
>NA|TRBJ2-7|TRBD2|TRBV7-2
CASSLASGSRYEQYF
TGTGCCAGCAGCTTAGCTAGCGGGAGTCGATACGAGCAGTACTTC
>NA|TRBJ1-6|NA|TRBV7-2
CASSFGQKNSPLHF
TGTGCCAGCAGCTTTGGGCAGAAGAATTCACCCCTCCACTTT
>NA|TRBJ1-4|TRBD1|TRBV4-1
CASSQVSGTGLEKLFF
TGCGCCAGCAGCCAAGTGTCTGGGACAGGGCTTGAAAAACTGTTTTTT
>NA|TRBJ2-1|NA|TRBV18
CASSPDRNEQFF
TGTGCCAGCTCACCGGACCGGAATGAGCAGTTCTTC
>NA|TRBJ1-1|NA|TRBV2
CASGQSGDEAFF
TGTGCCAGCGGCCAATCAGGGGATGAAGCTTTCTTT
>NA|TRBJ1-1|TRBD1|TRBV24-1
CATSDSGTGSEAFF
TGTGCCACCAGTGATTCCGGGACAGGGTCGGAAGCTTTCTTT
>NA|TRBJ2-5|TRBD2|TRBV6-5
CASSWREGETQYF
TGTGCCAGCAGTTGGCGGGAGGGGGAGACCCAGTACTTC
>once|TRBJ2-3|TRBD2|TRBV5-1
CASSIAGNLGDTQYF
TGCGCCAGCAGCATAGCGGGAAACCTCGGAGATACGCAGTATTTT
>NA|TRBJ1-2|TRBD1|TRBV7-2
CASSSGTGPYGYTF
TGTGCCAGCAGTTCCGGGACAGGCCCCTATGGCTACACCTTC
>NA|TRBJ2-2|TRBD2|TRBV19
CASSPLAGANTGELFF
TGTGCCAGTAGCCCGCTGGCGGGAGCGAACACCGGGGAGCTGTTTTTT
>NA|TRBJ2-1|NA|TRBV10-3
CAISDPGLDSYNEQFF
TGTGCCATCAGTGACCCAGGTTTGGACTCCTACAATGAGCAGTTCTTC
>NA|TRBJ2-2|TRBD2|TRBV7-3
CASSLGLAAGELFF
TGTGCCAGCAGCTTAGGACTAGCAGCCGGGGAGCTGTTTTTT
>NA|TRBJ2-1|NA|TRBV30
CAWSGQYLGGLGGGDEQFF
TGTGCCTGGAGTGGCCAATATTTGGGAGGTCTAGGGGGAGGGGATGAGCAGTTCTTC
>NA|TRBJ1-5|NA|TRBV5-4
CASSLGENQPQHF
TGTGCCAGCAGCTTGGGCGAGAATCAGCCCCAGCATTTT
>few|TRBJ1-2|TRBD1|TRBV18
CASSPSGQGVGYTF
TGTGCCAGCTCACCTTCGGGACAGGGTGTCGGCTACACCTTC
>NA|TRBJ2-7|NA|TRBV3-1/TRBV3-2
CASSLSYEQYF
TGTGCCAGCAGCCTATCCTACGAGCAGTACTTC
>NA|TRBJ2-1|TRBD1|TRBV7-3
CASSLGTGDVDEQFF
TGTGCCAGCAGCCTTGGGACAGGGGATGTCGATGAGCAGTTCTTC
>few|TRBJ1-6|NA|TRBV7-3
CASREGGINSPLHF
TGTGCCAGCAGGGAAGGGGGTATCAATTCACCCCTCCACTTT
>NA|TRBJ2-1|TRBD2|TRBV6-2/TRBV6-3
CASSWPLAGVSNEQFF
TGTGCCAGCAGTTGGCCCCTAGCGGGAGTGAGTAATGAGCAGTTCTTC
>NA|TRBJ2-2|NA|TRBV30
CAWTHSGTGELFF
TGTGCCTGGACCCATTCGGGGACCGGGGAGCTGTTTTTT
>NA|TRBJ1-6|NA|TRBV20-1
CSASPPNSPLHF
TGCAGTGCTAGTCCCCCGAATTCACCCCTCCACTTT
>NA|TRBJ2-7|NA|TRBV5-4
CASSPARDRYEQYF
TGTGCCAGCAGCCCTGCCAGGGACCGGTACGAGCAGTACTTC
>NA|TRBJ1-5|NA|TRBV30
CAWSPDSNQPQHF
TGTGCCTGGAGTCCGGACAGCAATCAGCCCCAGCATTTT
>NA|TRBJ2-7|NA|TRBV7-9
CASSLGEAPYEQYF
TGTGCCAGCAGCTTAGGAGAGGCACCCTACGAGCAGTACTTC
>NA|TRBJ1-6|NA|TRBV28
CASMGVSPLHF
TGTGCCAGCATGGGAGTCTCACCCCTCCACTTT
>few|TRBJ1-3|NA|TRBV19
CASSMRSSGNTIYF
TGTGCCAGTAGTATGAGAAGCTCTGGAAACACCATATATTTT
>NA|TRBJ2-7|NA|TRBV3-1/TRBV3-2
CASSQTPDPSYEQYF
TGTGCCAGCAGCCAAACACCCGATCCCAGCTACGAGCAGTACTTC